A single sample is the source of the 6 T cell receptor beta chains below, sequenced in a study of T cell clonality in common variable immunodeficiency (dated by TCRdb to between 2014 and 2016). These receptors are not linked to any known antigen. The library was prepared using the immunoSEQ multiplex PCR assay. TCRdb limited this immuneACCESS table to in-frame rearrangements with V and J called. A share of clones is missing; checked studies link under half to unresolved V genes, and the rest is unexplained. This sample includes nearly 20,000 clones, and none of them was observed just once. The ten biggest clones cover 2.5% of the sample. The investigation overall reported the following: Fewer deletions and N-nucleotide insertions were reportedly observed in CVID TCRbeta sequences, and highly modified clones with 13 or more V deletions were reportedly absent from CVID TCRbeta sequences.

Input material: peripheral blood mononuclear cells. The source is a human donor with common variable immunodeficiency.

This clone was picked up many times. The sequenced CDR3 bases are TGTGCCAGCAGCTTGGGGCGGGACTTCTCCTACGAG. Its protein product is CASSLGRDFSYE. The full CDR3 is CASSLGRDFSYEQYF. The chain links TRBV5-5 to TRBJ2-7; TRBD2 might be the D (6 bases). The CDR3 is cut off 3 residues early in the read; its end comes from the germline J gene. Per the germline V gene, CDR1 is SGHKS and CDR2 is YYEKEE (reference sequence). V lost 0 bases, J lost 0 bases, and 10 bases lay in between. CDR3 length: 15 residues.

This clone was seen more than once but under ten times. Read coverage stops 3 residues before the CDR3 terminus; the germline J gene supplies the remainder. The J gene is TRBJ2-7, the V gene TRBV20-1, with 10 bases identical to TRBD2. Germline trimming cut 4 bases from V and 3 bases from J; bases unmatched to any gene: 9. Germline V lookup: CDR1 DFQATT, CDR2 SNEGSKA (reference sequence). The CDR3 spans 15 residues. CDR3 sequence reads: CSAMASGRGGYEQYF. The sequenced part of the CDR3 DNA is TGCAGTGCTATGGCTAGCGGGAGAGGGGGCTACGAG.

Many counts were recorded for this clone. The CDR3 is cut off 3 residues early in the read; its end comes from the germline J gene. This chain joins TRBV7-9 and TRBJ2-3; D gene unclear. The germline gives CDR1 SEHNR, CDR2 FQNEAQ (reference sequence). The CDR3 consists of 13 residues. Trimming removed 3 bases from V and 1 base from J, with 5 bases in between. The CDR3 protein is CASSFQGTDTQYF. The part of the CDR3 DNA that was read is TGTGCCAGCAGCTTTCAGGGCACAGATACG.

At least ten counts were recorded for this clone. The read terminates 3 residues ahead of where the CDR3 ends, so the germline J gene completes it. The V and J genes are TRBV7-9 and TRBJ2-1; D remains ambiguous. The CDR3 loop spans 12 amino acids. Trimming left V 3 bases short and J 8 bases short, with 8 bases between. Per germline, CDR1 SEHNR and CDR2 FQNEAQ (reference sequence). CDR3 bases read: TGTGCCAGCAGCTTTATACGGGATGAG. Its translation: CASSFIRDE. The whole CDR3 region reads CASSFIRDEQFF.

This clone is categorized as medium-sized (0.01 to 0.1%). The read terminates 3 residues before the CDR3 end, so the remaining end is supplied by the germline J gene. The rearrangement links TRBV18 to TRBJ2-2, with 10 bases fitting TRBD2. The CDR3 is made up of 16 amino acids. Per the germline V gene, CDR1 is KGHSH and CDR2 is LQKENI. J lost 4 bases, V lost 3 bases, and 5 bases had no gene match. The covered CDR3 bases are TGTGCCAGCTCACCGCCTCTAGCGGGAGCCACCGGGGAG. Encoded protein: CASSPPLAGATGE. The whole CDR3 sequence reads CASSPPLAGATGELFF.

This clone was recorded many times. The read stops 3 residues short of the end of the CDR3; the missing end is completed from the germline J gene. V usage is TRBV20-1 and J usage is TRBJ2-7; 10 positions agree with TRBD1. The CDR3 spans 15 residues. V was pared by 0 bases and J by 4 bases, with 6 bases of the junction left unmatched. Germline V lookup: CDR1 DFQATT, CDR2 SNEGSKA (reference sequence). This CDR3 reads CSAREATGGKYEQYF. Partial CDR3 DNA: TGCAGTGCTAGAGAGGCGACAGGGGGCAAGTACGAG.